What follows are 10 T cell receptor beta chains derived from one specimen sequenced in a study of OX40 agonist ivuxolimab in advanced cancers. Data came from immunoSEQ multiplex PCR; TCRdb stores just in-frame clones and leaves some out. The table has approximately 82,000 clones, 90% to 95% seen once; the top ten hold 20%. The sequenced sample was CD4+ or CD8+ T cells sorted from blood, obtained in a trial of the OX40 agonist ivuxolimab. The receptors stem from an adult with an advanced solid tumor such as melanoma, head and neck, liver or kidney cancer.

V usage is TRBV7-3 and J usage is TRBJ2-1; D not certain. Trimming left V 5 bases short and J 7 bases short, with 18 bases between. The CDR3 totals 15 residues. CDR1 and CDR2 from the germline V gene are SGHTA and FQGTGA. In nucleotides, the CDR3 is TGTGCCAGCAGCCCGTATCCCCAGGTAGCTAATGAGCAGTTCTTC. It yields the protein CASSPYPQVANEQFF.

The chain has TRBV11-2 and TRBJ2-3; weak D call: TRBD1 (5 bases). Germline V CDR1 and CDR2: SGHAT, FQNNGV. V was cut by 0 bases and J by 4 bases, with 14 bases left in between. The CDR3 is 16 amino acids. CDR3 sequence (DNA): TGTGCCAGCAGCTTAGAGGGTGGGGTAGGGGCAGATACGCAGTATTTT. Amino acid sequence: CASSLEGGVGADTQYF.

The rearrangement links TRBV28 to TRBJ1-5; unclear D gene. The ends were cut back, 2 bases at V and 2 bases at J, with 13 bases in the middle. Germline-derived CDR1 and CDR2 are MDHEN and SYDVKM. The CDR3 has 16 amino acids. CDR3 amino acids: CASSLVSVRGNQPQHF. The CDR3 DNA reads TGTGCCAGCAGTTTAGTTTCGGTGCGAGGCAATCAGCCCCAGCATTTT.

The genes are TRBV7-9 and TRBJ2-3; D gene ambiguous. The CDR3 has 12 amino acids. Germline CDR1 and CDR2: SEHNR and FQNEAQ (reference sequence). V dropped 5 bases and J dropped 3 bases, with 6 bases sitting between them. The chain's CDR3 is CASSTLTDTQYF. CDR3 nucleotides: TGTGCCAGCAGCACGCTTACAGATACGCAGTATTTT.

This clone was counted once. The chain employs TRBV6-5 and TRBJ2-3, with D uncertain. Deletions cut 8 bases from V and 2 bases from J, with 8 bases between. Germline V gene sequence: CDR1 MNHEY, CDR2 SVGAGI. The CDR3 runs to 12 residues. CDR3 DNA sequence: TGTGCCAGCTGGGCCCTCACAGATACGCAGTATTTT. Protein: CASWALTDTQYF.

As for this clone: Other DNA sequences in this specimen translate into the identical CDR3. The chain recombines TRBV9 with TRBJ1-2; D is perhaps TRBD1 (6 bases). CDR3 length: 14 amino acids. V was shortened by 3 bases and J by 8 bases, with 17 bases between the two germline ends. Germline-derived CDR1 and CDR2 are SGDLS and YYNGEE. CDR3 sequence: CASSGGAGGYGYTF. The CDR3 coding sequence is TGTGCCAGCAGCGGGGGAGCGGGGGGCTACGGCTACACCTTC.

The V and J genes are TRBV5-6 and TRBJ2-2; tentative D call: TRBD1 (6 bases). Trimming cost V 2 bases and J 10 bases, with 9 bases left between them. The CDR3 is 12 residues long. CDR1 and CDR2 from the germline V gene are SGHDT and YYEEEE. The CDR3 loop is CASSLQGPELFF. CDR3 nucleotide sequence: TGTGCCAGCAGCTTACAGGGACCGGAGCTGTTTTTT.

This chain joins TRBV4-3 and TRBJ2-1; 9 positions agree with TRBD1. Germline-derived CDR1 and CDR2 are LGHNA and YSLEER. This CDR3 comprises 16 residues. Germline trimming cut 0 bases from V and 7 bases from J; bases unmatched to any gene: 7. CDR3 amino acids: CASSQDSGTGMNEQFF. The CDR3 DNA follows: TGCGCCAGCAGCCAAGATTCGGGGACAGGGATGAATGAGCAGTTCTTC.

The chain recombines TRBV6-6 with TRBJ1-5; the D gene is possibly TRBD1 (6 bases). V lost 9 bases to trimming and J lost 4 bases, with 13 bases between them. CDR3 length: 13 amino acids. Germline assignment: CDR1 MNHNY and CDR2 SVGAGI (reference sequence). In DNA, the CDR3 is TGTGCCAGTCCTCCAGGGGCGAATCAGCCCCAGCATTTT. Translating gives CASPPGANQPQHF.

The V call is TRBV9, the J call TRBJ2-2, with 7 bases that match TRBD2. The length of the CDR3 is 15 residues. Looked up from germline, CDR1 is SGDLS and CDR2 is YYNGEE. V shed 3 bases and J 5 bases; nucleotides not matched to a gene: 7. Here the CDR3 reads CASSDVGGSTGELFF. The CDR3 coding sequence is TGTGCCAGCAGCGACGTGGGGGGGTCTACCGGGGAGCTGTTTTTT.